The following is a TCR beta chain sequence with its context. The antigen is not known. The length of the CDR3 is 12 residues. The germline V and J ends were trimmed by 2 bases and 15 bases, with 14 bases remaining between them. Germline CDR1 and CDR2: MNHNY and SVGAGI (reference sequence). Libraries were prepared by immunoSEQ multiplex PCR; TCRdb keeps only in-frame clonotypes and omits some of them. The table records some 31,000 clones, roughly 86% of them present only once. Time point reported: five to six months of natalizumab therapy. This entry comes from a study of multiple sclerosis patients with progressive multifocal leukoencephalopathy. Points from the study as a whole: Lower normalized Shannon entropy suggested reduced TRB diversity in most PML patients. No common TRBV or TRBJ usage or pairing appeared at PML.

The receptor was isolated from a human donor with multiple sclerosis. The V call is TRBV6-6, the J call TRBJ2-1; D possibly corresponds to TRBD2 (5 bases). The sequencing used PBMCs, collected from a patient treated with natalizumab. The CDR3 nucleotides are TGTGCCAGCAGTTACCATTCGGGAAGCGGGTTCTTC. Translation: CASSYHSGSGFF.